The 23 T cell receptor beta chains given below trace back to one sample, sequenced in a study of tissue T cells after allogeneic stem cell transplantation. TCRdb's table, derived via immunoSEQ multiplex PCR, lists solely in-frame clones and lacks some. The sample contains 42,000 or so clones, approximately 92% of which appear only once. The specimen comprised blood, sampled before transplantation. The receptors originated from a woman between 40 and 69 years old who later had graft-versus-host disease after an allogeneic stem cell transplant.

In this sample, this clone turned up once. The rearrangement links TRBV12-3 or TRBV12-4 to TRBJ2-7, with TRBD1 identical over 7 bases. The CDR3 is 12 amino acids. The V segment lost 6 bases and the J segment 9 bases; nucleotides outside the gene matches: 8. The CDR3 spells CASSRDRVWQYF. The CDR3 DNA reads as TGTGCCAGCAGCAGAGACAGGGTCTGGCAGTACTTC.

The chain joins TRBV25-1 to TRBJ2-7; 8 bases map to TRBD1. After removal of 7 bases from V and 6 bases from J, the junction contained 11 bases not matched to a gene. The CDR3 length is 14 residues. The germline V gene encodes CDR1 MGHDK and CDR2 SYGVNS. CDR3 region: CASTHQGASGEQYF. The CDR3 DNA follows: TGTGCCAGCACCCATCAGGGGGCGTCTGGCGAGCAGTACTTC.

This chain joins TRBV5-1 and TRBJ2-7, with 10 nucleotides matching TRBD2. Germline V gene data show CDR1 as SGHRS and CDR2 as YFSETQ. V lost 2 bases to trimming and J lost 1 base; unmatched junction nucleotides: 12. The CDR3 runs to 18 residues. The CDR3 region has the DNA TGCGCCAGCAGCTTTATTCCTAGCGGGAGAATCGAGTCCTACGAGCAGTACTTC. As protein: CASSFIPSGRIESYEQYF.

The V gene is TRBV29-1, the J gene TRBJ2-1, with D tentatively TRBD1 (5 bases). V shed 7 bases and J shed 9 bases, with 16 bases lying between them. This CDR3 has 12 residues. CDR1 is SQVTM, CDR2 ANQGSEA, per germline. CDR3 DNA sequence: TGCAGCGCACCCTATCAGGGTGGTGAGCAGTTCTTC. Amino acids: CSAPYQGGEQFF.

The rearrangement joins TRBV28 to TRBJ2-2; 9 nucleotides align to TRBD2. Unmatched junction bases numbered 4, after V lost 1 base and J lost 7 bases. CDR3 length: 15 residues. Germline loops: CDR1 MDHEN, CDR2 SYDVKM. The CDR3 reads CASSLLAGVLGELFF. CDR3 sequence (DNA): TGTGCCAGCAGTTTATTAGCGGGAGTTCTCGGGGAGCTGTTTTTT.

V usage is TRBV28 and J usage is TRBJ1-2; D is ambiguous. There are 12 residues in the CDR3. Trimming cost V 5 bases and J 6 bases, with 10 bases left between them. The germline V gene encodes CDR1 MDHEN and CDR2 SYDVKM. CDR3 in DNA: TGTGCCAGCAGTCTCCCCTCAAATGGCTACACCTTC. Its protein product is CASSLPSNGYTF.

This chain links TRBV3-1 (or the pseudogene TRBV3-2) with TRBJ2-1; D gene unclear. Trimming took 4 bases from V and 2 from J, leaving 15 bases between them. Germline-derived CDR1 and CDR2 are LGHDT and YNNKEL (reference sequence). CDR3 length: 16 residues. The CDR3 coding sequence is TGTGCCAGCAGCCGCCGTGGCAGGCGCCCCTACAATGAGCAGTTCTTC. Protein product: CASSRRGRRPYNEQFF.

This clone was seen a single time. The chain joins TRBV27 to TRBJ2-6, with 8 bases lining up with TRBD1. Per germline, CDR1 MNHEY and CDR2 SMNVEV (reference sequence). The CDR3 is 16 residues long. Trimming cost V 6 bases and J 4 bases; bases outside gene matches: 8. DNA of the CDR3: TGTGCCAGCAGGATGGGCAGGGGGCAGGGGGCCAACGTCCTGACTTTC. Encoded protein: CASRMGRGQGANVLTF.

The J gene is TRBJ1-5, the V gene TRBV6-5, with D maybe TRBD1 (5 bases). Deletions cut 2 bases from V and 9 bases from J, with 14 bases between. The CDR3 is 14 residues long. Germline V gene sequence: CDR1 MNHEY, CDR2 SVGAGI. For the CDR3, the DNA is TGTGCCAGCAGTTACGCAGGGCCTTCGGGGCCCCAGCATTTT. This codes for CASSYAGPSGPQHF.

The chain carries TRBV6-6 and TRBJ1-5, with D possibly TRBD1 on 5 matching bases. The length of the CDR3 is 13 residues. V lost 8 bases and J 3 bases, leaving 11 bases between the germline ends. Per the germline V gene, CDR1 is MNHNY and CDR2 is SVGAGI (reference sequence). DNA for the CDR3: TGTGCCAGCTCGAGGGGTTTCAATCAGCCCCAGCATTTT. The encoded protein is CASSRGFNQPQHF.

The CDR3 bases are TGTGCCAGCAGCGTGGGGGGCTATGGCTACACCTTC. As protein: CASSVGGYGYTF. J is TRBJ1-2 and V is TRBV9; TRBD1 might be the D (5 bases). CDR3 length: 12 amino acids. Trimming removed 2 bases from V and 4 bases from J, with 6 bases in between. From germline, CDR1 is SGDLS and CDR2 YYNGEE.

Worth noting for this clone: The sample holds other DNA sequences that translate to the same CDR3. The rearrangement joins TRBV3-1 (or the pseudogene TRBV3-2) to TRBJ2-7; D uncertain. The V end lost 2 bases, the J end lost 2 bases, and 4 bases lay between the germline ends. The CDR3 runs 12 residues. The germline V gene encodes CDR1 LGHDT and CDR2 YNNKEL (reference sequence). In DNA form, the CDR3 reads TGTGCCAGCAGCCAACTACCCTACGAGCAGTACTTC. This codes for CASSQLPYEQYF.

This chain connects TRBV20-1 to TRBJ2-3; possibly TRBD1 for D (5 bases). Deletions cut 3 bases from V and 1 base from J, with 14 bases between. The CDR3 runs 15 residues. Germline V gene sequence: CDR1 DFQATT, CDR2 SNEGSKA (reference sequence). CDR3 sequence: CSASIGARGTDTQYF. As DNA, the CDR3 is TGCAGTGCTAGTATTGGGGCTAGAGGCACAGATACGCAGTATTTT.

This clone was detected once. The V call is TRBV13, the J call TRBJ2-7; D perhaps matches TRBD1 (6 bases). Germline CDR1 is PRHDT and CDR2 is FYEKMQ (reference sequence). The V and J ends lost 6 bases and 6 bases respectively, with 9 bases between them. The CDR3 covers 11 residues. The CDR3 sequence: CASRQGSEQYF. The CDR3 DNA sequence: TGTGCCAGCAGACAGGGATCCGAGCAGTACTTC.

The chain is built from TRBV7-2 and TRBJ2-1, with 10 bases fitting TRBD2. CDR1 SGHTA and CDR2 FQGNSA come from the germline V gene. The CDR3 length is 14 residues. Germline trimming cut 3 bases from V and 4 bases from J; bases unmatched to any gene: 0. CDR3 sequence (DNA): TGTGCCAGCAGCTTGACTAGCGGGTACAATGAGCAGTTCTTC. Encoded protein: CASSLTSGYNEQFF.

V gene TRBV3-1 (or the pseudogene TRBV3-2) combines with J gene TRBJ1-2; D not certain. V dropped 0 bases and J dropped 4 bases, with 15 bases sitting between them. The V gene's germline CDR1 is LGHDT and CDR2 YNNKEL (reference sequence). This CDR3 has 16 amino acids. The CDR3 sequence: CASSQDLYGPIYGYTF. In nucleotides, the CDR3 is TGTGCCAGCAGCCAAGACCTGTACGGTCCCATCTATGGCTACACCTTC.

The chain uses TRBV28 and TRBJ2-7, with 8 positions matching TRBD1. The length of the CDR3 is 17 residues. Germline CDR1 and CDR2: MDHEN and SYDVKM. V shed 0 bases, J shed 0 bases, and the junction held 7 bases outside the gene matches. Written as DNA, the CDR3 is TGTGCCAGCAGTTTATGGGACAGGGTAAAAATCTCCTACGAGCAGTACTTC. Residues: CASSLWDRVKISYEQYF.

J is TRBJ1-2 and V is TRBV28, with D perhaps matching TRBD1 (5 bases). Between the trimmed V and J ends, which lost 10 bases and 6 bases, there was a span of 18 bases. The CDR3 contains 13 residues. The germline V gene encodes CDR1 MDHEN and CDR2 SYDVKM. CDR3 DNA sequence: TGTGCCATCGCGGGGGTGTCAGCAAATGGCTACACCTTC. This gives the protein CAIAGVSANGYTF.

The chain couples TRBV2 to TRBJ1-4; 9 bases map to TRBD1. This CDR3 comprises 15 residues. Losses at the gene ends were 5 bases for V and 2 bases for J; bases not matched to a gene: 3. Germline V gene lookup returns CDR1 SNHLY and CDR2 FYNNEI. The CDR3 sequence: CASSRQGVTNEKLFF. The CDR3 bases are TGTGCCAGCAGTCGACAGGGGGTTACTAATGAAAAACTGTTTTTT.

The V gene is TRBV5-8, the J gene TRBJ1-1; 11 bases fit TRBD1. Trimming took 4 bases from V and 4 from J; bases not matched to a gene: 3. Germline V gene data show CDR1 as SGHTS and CDR2 as YDEGEE. The CDR3 is 14 residues long. The CDR3 region has the DNA TGTGCCAGCAGCCGGGGGACAGGGGGCACTGAAGCTTTCTTT. This sequence encodes CASSRGTGGTEAFF.

This rearrangement joins TRBV25-1 to TRBJ2-7, with 8 bases aligning to TRBD1. In germline, CDR1 is MGHDK, CDR2 SYGVNS. V lost 8 bases, J lost 6 bases, and 9 bases stayed unmatched. The CDR3 covers 13 residues. CDR3 nucleotide sequence: TGTGCCAGCCAGGGGCAGGGGGCCTCCGAGCAGTACTTC. The encoded protein is CASQGQGASEQYF.

The chain employs TRBV19 and TRBJ2-2; TRBD1 aligns across 8 bases. J lost 5 bases, V lost 4 bases, and 6 bases had no gene match. The germline V gene encodes CDR1 LNHDA and CDR2 SQIVND (reference sequence). The CDR3 extends over 15 amino acids. The CDR3 sequence: CASSKAGGRTGELFF. The CDR3 DNA reads as TGTGCCAGTAGTAAGGCAGGGGGCCGAACCGGGGAGCTGTTTTTT.

The CDR3, as DNA: TGTGCCAACGCCCCTACTAGCGCATCACCAGATACGCAGTATTTT. It encodes CANAPTSASPDTQYF. The chain employs TRBV10-3 and TRBJ2-3; the match to TRBD2 covers 7 bases. Per germline, CDR1 ENHRY and CDR2 SYGVKD. Trimming cost V 10 bases and J 4 bases; bases outside gene matches: 14. The CDR3 spans 15 residues.